This TCR beta chain appears in the sequencing data of a study of cytomegalovirus exposure and HLA in healthy donors (dated by TCRdb to about 2017). About the full investigation: An earlier analysis of several hundred of the donors reported 250 to 350 Gb of sequence data and 95 million to 140 million unique TCR beta sequences obtained from approximately 180 million T cells. Typing coverage differed by locus: A, B, C, DRB1 and DQB1 were typed in about 629-640 donors, DQA1 in about 500, DPA1 in some 610, and DPB1 in around 490. A later analysis re-examined previously published TCR beta repertoires from more than 650 donors and added high-resolution HLA genotyping to investigate patterns of TCR occurrence. The study aimed to test whether signatures of past pathogen exposure could be identified by cataloging public T cell receptors. Every discovery cohort repertoire had been produced on one sequencing platform. An earlier analysis of 587 of the donors used high-throughput TCR beta sequencing to judge whether each TCR beta V gene segment behaved as functional or pseudogenic. Class I and class II HLA loci were covered by the typing at four-digit resolution. The study combined high-throughput TCR immunosequencing, statistical association of individual TCRs with disease status, and machine learning to predict cytomegalovirus infection status. An early release covering 500 to 750 HLA-typed donors comprised roughly 300 gigabases of sequencing data and some 79 million unique TCR sequences. Across under 500 genotyped donors of the cohort, an average of roughly 230,000 unique TCR beta nucleotide sequences per donor were sequenced, and roughly 20% of those sequences were non-productive. In a later genetic analysis, genome-wide SNP genotypes for about 60% of the 666 donors were used, and that subset was treated as a discovery cohort. Rather than drawing on any new phenotypic data, the later analysis identified candidate immune exposures from TCR beta sequences and the way those sequences occurred across donors. The T cell repertoires of 666 subjects were profiled by immunosequencing and related to cytomegalovirus serostatus. Donor age, sex, ethnicity and CMV serostatus were collected together with the repertoire data. Four or five DR-DQ haplotypes were handled as single units for association and clustering because linkage in the cohort was strong. A separate validation cohort of roughly 120 different subjects was used in addition to the roughly 670-subject first cohort. Among the approximately 430 genotyped donors, approximately 77% belonged to the genetic ancestry cluster associated with self-reported Caucasian donors. Overall results and qualifications from the work: Most CMV-associated TCR beta chains appeared to be HLA-restricted in a later analysis, and the HLA associations seemed to be driven largely by CMV exposure. Because some donors lacked HLA typing at each locus, the association tests relied only on the typed subset. In vitro tests confirmed that a few of the cytomegalovirus-associated TCR beta chains recognize cytomegalovirus antigens. The sequencing pipeline was judged likely to have produced a cluster of highly shared sequence variants as a technical artifact. When HLA alleles, especially DR and DQ, strongly co-occurred, attributing TCR associations to individual alleles was difficult. An earlier analysis of approximately 570 of the donors showed that most TCR beta V segments appeared in productive rearrangements either about 90% or about 30% of the time, which broadly matched IMGT annotations. The authors suggested that the approach could potentially be generalized to other disease states and immunological phenotypes. Compared with the roughly 600-donor mean, donors in an Asian-associated ancestry cluster had fewer N-insertions in productive TCRs, according to a later genetic analysis. A further reported finding was that TCR beta sequences accurately predicted the HLA-A and HLA-B alleles for most subjects in the first cohort. The classifier was reported to diagnose cytomegalovirus status with high specificity and sensitivity in both the original cohort and the validation cohort. Most TCR sequences were seen in very few donors, while some public TCRs were found in many individuals. A total of roughly 160 TCR beta chains were listed by the study as associated with cytomegalovirus. In this cohort, only TCR beta chains were sequenced, and detectable features were limited by the absence of alpha or paired-chain data. V-gene and J-gene trimming of TCR beta chains was associated with a missense DCLRE1C variant in a later genetic analysis, and the association was replicated in an independent cohort. Correlated functional status among segregating V segments might reflect linkage disequilibrium, but an unknown experimental factor could not be ruled out. Roughly uniform sequencing depth across donors was assumed in presence/absence analyses, although this assumption may not hold. For the cohort, immune exposure information was limited to CMV serostatus. Some IMGT-functional V segments, including TRBV6-2 and TRBV6-3, could not be distinguished by the 87-base-pair reads and were therefore excluded. In a later analysis, HLA-associated TCR beta chains showed more clonal expansion and lower generation probabilities than non-associated chains that were equally common. In a later analysis, several top co-occurrence clusters were reported to appear linked to parvovirus B19, influenza, CMV and Epstein-Barr virus. In a later analysis, the rate of TCR association differed among HLA loci, with DRB1 alleles having the most associated TCRs and HLA-C alleles having the fewest. Because counts were too low, roughly 16 rarely observed V segments, including chromosome 9 orphons, were excluded from the earlier analysis of 587 of the donors. At a false discovery rate of 0.05, a later analysis linked some 18,000 TCR beta sequences to specific HLA alleles.

Preparation of the library involved the immunoSEQ multiplex PCR assay. For the multiplex PCR, a mixture combining 60 forward primers for TCR Vbeta segments and 13 reverse primers for TCR Jbeta segments was used. A multiplex PCR assay on genomic DNA amplified the CDR3 region of rearranged TCR beta genes. The Illumina HiSeq System was used to sequence the amplified TCR beta libraries as 87-base-pair reads. As for the authors' bioinformatics: A later analysis counted about 82 million unique TCR beta chains across the 666 repertoires, and around 12 million of these chains were shared by at least two donors. A nearest-neighbor algorithm error-corrected the raw reads and collapsed the reads into unique sequences, merging closely related sequences to remove PCR and sequencing errors. CDR3 sequences were aligned to IMGT reference sequences to assign V, D and J gene segments. Each retained sequence needed at least a six-nucleotide match to both a V gene segment and a J gene segment. Rearrangements were called productive when the CDR3 lacked stop codons and stayed in frame with V and J; all others were non-productive. Following IMGT convention, CDR3 was defined as the stretch from the second conserved V-encoded cysteine up to the conserved J-encoded phenylalanine. In an earlier analysis of around 570 of the donors, sequences lacking an unambiguous match to a single V gene segment were excluded. In an earlier analysis of more than 500 of the donors, a V segment was called functional when productive rearrangements were above 56.7%, and segregating when the standard deviation between donors exceeded 5%. A statistical classification framework was built for diagnosing cytomegalovirus status from the catalog of TCR beta chain sequences. In a later analysis, V and J genes were assigned by comparing TCR nucleotide sequences against IMGT/GENE-DB human TR gene sequences. A later analysis assigned CDR3 sequences and most-parsimonious VDJ recombination scenarios with the TCRdist pipeline. In a later analysis, each TCR beta chain was defined by its CDR3 amino acid sequence together with its V-gene family, and reads lacking a unique V-gene family were excluded. A later analysis removed over 500 highly shared, low-generation-probability nucleotide sequences to deal with suspected cross-contamination and a sequencing artifact. In a later analysis, a clonal expansion index for each public chain was calculated from normalized within-repertoire ranks of inferred template counts. In a later analysis, generation probabilities were computed with a VDJ recombination model fitted to out-of-frame rearrangements, and the resulting probabilities were checked against IGoR. Hypergeometric tests were used in a later analysis to score TCR-TCR, TCR-HLA and TCR-CMV co-occurrence, with a repertoire-size bias correction applied to the TCR pairs. To estimate false discovery rates, a later analysis permuted the HLA or CMV assignments 20 times. A later analysis grouped co-occurring TCRs with DBSCAN, adding TCRdist sequence similarity when clustering within HLA-allele-positive subsets. Co-occurrence clustering excluded repertoires with fewer than 30,000 or more than 120,000 public chains, plus five with anomalous nucleotide sharing. The clones in this table, taken by TCRdb from immuneACCESS, are in-frame only. Not every clone is retained; where verified, under half of the shortfall comes from an unresolved V gene, and the cause of the rest is unknown. V and J calls and clone size come straight from that table; D and trimming were deduced from the DNA. This sample is represented by approximately 150,000 clones; approximately 80% of them were singletons. The top ten constitute roughly an eighth of the sample.

The cohort comprised more than 550 healthy bone marrow donors. All cohort members were sampled while nominally healthy, although unrecorded immune exposures were likely present. The donor tested CMV seronegative and was one of the 352 seronegative cohort members. Every donor gave a peripheral blood sample, and the peripheral blood mononuclear cells from that sample were used for TCR beta sequencing. Genomic DNA was extracted from the blood cell samples with the Qiagen DNeasy Blood Extraction Kit. With respect to this clone: Its antigen is currently not known. There are no base qualities to consult, and no much larger clone falls within one base.

CDR1 is given as SQVTM and CDR2 as ANQGSEA, both from the germline V gene. Trimming removed 4 bases from V and 4 bases from J, leaving 16 bases between the germline ends. There are 14 amino acids in the CDR3, from cysteine to phenylalanine inclusive. The CDR3 DNA has 42 bases and is translated from base 1. Sequenced: PBMCs. The source is a woman aged 35 to 49 in good health and CMV-seronegative. This receptor chain uses TRBV29-1 and TRBJ1-2, with no D gene named confidently. For the CDR3, the sequence is CSVVQSERGYGYTF. In nucleotides, the sequence is TGCAGCGTTGTCCAGTCAGAACGGGGCTATGGCTACACCTTC.